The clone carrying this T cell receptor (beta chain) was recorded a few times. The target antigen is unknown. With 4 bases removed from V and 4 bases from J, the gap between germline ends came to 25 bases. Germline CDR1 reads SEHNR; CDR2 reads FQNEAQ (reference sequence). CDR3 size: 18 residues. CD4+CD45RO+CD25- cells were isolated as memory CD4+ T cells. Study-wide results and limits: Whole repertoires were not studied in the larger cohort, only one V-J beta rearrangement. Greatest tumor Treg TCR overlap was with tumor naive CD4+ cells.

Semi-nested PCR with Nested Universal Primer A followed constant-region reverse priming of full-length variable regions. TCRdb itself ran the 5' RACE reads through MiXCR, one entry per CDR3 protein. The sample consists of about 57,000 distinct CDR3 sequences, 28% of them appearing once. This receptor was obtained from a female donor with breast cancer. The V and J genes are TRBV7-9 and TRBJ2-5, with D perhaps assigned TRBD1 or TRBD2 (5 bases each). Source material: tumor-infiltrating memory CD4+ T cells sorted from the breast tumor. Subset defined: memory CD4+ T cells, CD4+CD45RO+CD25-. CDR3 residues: CASSSEASGTPRGETQYF. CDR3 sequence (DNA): TGTGCCAGCAGCTCTGAAGCATCCGGGACGCCGAGGGGAGAGACCCAGTACTTC.